This TCR beta chain emerged from a study of identical twins. In regard to this clonotype: What it binds is unknown.

General study results and limits: It was possible that invariant MAIT and iNKT cells partly confounded the zero-insertion analyses.

Among all donors, each was a healthy Caucasian. TCRdb re-derived calls from the 5' RACE reads in MiXCR, one entry per CDR3 protein. The sample has approximately 700,000 distinct CDR3 sequences, over 15% seen once. V lost 0 bases to trimming and J lost 3 bases; unmatched junction nucleotides: 8. The CDR3 is 16 residues long. The same data also went into a second study, on T cells expressing NK-cell markers. That work contributes: The TCR beta repertoires were obtained from sorted CD3+CD56+NKG2C+, CD3+CD56+NKG2C- and CD3+CD56-NKG2C+ T cells.

This TCR came from a woman aged 18-29 years in good health. Material: PBMCs. The chain carries TRBV12-3 or TRBV12-4 and TRBJ2-7; TRBD1 matches at 7 bases. CDR3 in amino acids: CASSLARQGPIYEQYF. CDR3 DNA: TGTGCCAGCAGTTTAGCTAGACAGGGCCCAATCTACGAGCAGTACTTC.